This entry lists 32 T cell receptor beta chains sequenced from one sample in a study of shared clonotypes between healthy human individuals. The table came from immunoSEQ multiplex PCR; TCRdb's copy has only in-frame clones and leaves some out. The data hold roughly 2.1 million clones, with approximately 94% observed a single time. Selected positively for CCR7 and CD45RO-negative, naive CD8 cells excluded terminally differentiated effector memory CD45RA+ cells. The sequenced sample consisted of naive CD8+ T cells from PBMCs. These receptors were collected from a man aged 18 to 30 in good health. Some clones in this sample may be carry-over from other donors' samples.

The chain carries TRBV15 and TRBJ2-5; D ambiguous. The CDR3 has 15 amino acids. CDR1 is LNHNV, CDR2 YYDKDF, per germline (reference sequence). Trimming removed 0 bases from V and 7 bases from J, with 15 bases in between. The chain's CDR3 is CATSRDRSSLGTQYF. The CDR3 DNA reads as TGTGCCACCAGCAGAGATCGAAGCTCCCTCGGGACCCAGTACTTC.

The rearrangement uses TRBV30 and TRBJ2-7, with 10 bases lining up with TRBD1. With 6 bases clipped from V and 2 bases from J, the junction kept 10 bases outside the gene matches. The CDR3 spans 15 residues. CDR1 is GTSNPN, CDR2 SVGIG, per germline (reference sequence). The CDR3 sequence is CACHEPGQGTYEQYF. CDR3 sequence (DNA): TGTGCCTGCCACGAACCGGGACAGGGGACCTACGAGCAGTACTTC.

This chain joins TRBV28 and TRBJ2-7; D might be TRBD1 or TRBD2, each matching 5 bases. The CDR3 has 15 residues. V lost 6 bases to trimming and J lost 2 bases, with 17 bases between them. The germline CDR1 and CDR2 sequences are MDHEN and SYDVKM. CDR3 sequence reads: CASSSPRDPPYEQYF. CDR3 sequence (DNA): TGTGCCAGCAGCTCTCCCCGGGACCCACCCTACGAGCAGTACTTC.

J is TRBJ2-1 and V is TRBV27; TRBD1 or TRBD2 may be the D gene (5 bases each). V was clipped by 5 bases and J by 7 bases, with 24 bases between them. Germline V gene sequence: CDR1 MNHEY, CDR2 SMNVEV (reference sequence). The length of the CDR3 is 17 residues. The CDR3 DNA sequence: TGTGCCAGCAGTCCTGCGCCGGGGACCCTAACGGGAAATGAGCAGTTCTTC. Translation: CASSPAPGTLTGNEQFF.

Comments on this clone: This specimen includes other DNA sequences encoding the same CDR3. This sequence joins TRBV27 and TRBJ2-7; the D gene is possibly TRBD2 (6 bases). Germline V CDR1 and CDR2: MNHEY, SMNVEV (reference sequence). This CDR3 is built from 13 residues. V lost 6 bases and J 4 bases, leaving 13 bases between the germline ends. CDR3 protein: CASSLQRGYEQYF. For the CDR3, the DNA is TGTGCCAGCAGCTTACAACGGGGGTACGAGCAGTACTTC.

The J gene is TRBJ2-7, the V gene TRBV7-3, with TRBD1 identical over 11 bases. Germline V gene sequence: CDR1 SGHTA, CDR2 FQGTGA. Trimming took 5 bases from V and 0 from J; bases not matched to a gene: 6. This CDR3 has 16 residues. The CDR3 reads CASSVSGTGGSYEQYF. In nucleotides, the CDR3 is TGTGCCAGCAGCGTATCCGGGACAGGGGGCTCCTACGAGCAGTACTTC.

The V and J genes are TRBV7-9 and TRBJ2-7; TRBD1 matches at 9 bases. V was clipped by 5 bases and J by 7 bases; unmatched bases: 12. CDR1 and CDR2 from the germline V gene are SEHNR and FQNEAQ (reference sequence). The CDR3 contains 15 residues. CDR3 loop: CASSHPGQGKREQYF. The DNA of the CDR3 is TGTGCCAGCAGCCACCCGGGACAGGGAAAGAGGGAGCAGTACTTC. The full variable domain, with the rest looked up from reference TRBV7-9 and TRBJ2-7, is DTGVSQNPRHKITKRGQNVTFRCDPISEHNRLYWYRQTLGQGPEFLTYFQNEAQLEKSRLLSDRFSAERPKGSFSTLEIQRTEQGDSAMYLCASSHPGQGKREQYFGPGTRLTVT.

This chain links TRBV10-2 with TRBJ2-1, with D perhaps matching TRBD2 (6 bases). The V and J ends lost 1 base and 5 bases respectively, with 9 bases between them. The CDR3 runs 14 residues. The germline CDR1 and CDR2 sequences are WSHSY and SAAADI. The CDR3 DNA sequence: TGCGCCAGCAGTGAGTGGAGGGCCAACAATGAGCAGTTCTTC. This codes for CASSEWRANNEQFF.

V and J are TRBV13 and TRBJ2-1, with 9 bases matching TRBD2. The germline V gene has CDR1 PRHDT and CDR2 FYEKMQ (reference sequence). J gave up 9 bases and V 7 bases, and 10 bases lay outside the gene matches. The CDR3 runs 14 residues. CDR3 nucleotide sequence: TGTGCCAGCAACGGCGGGAGGGCCGGGGGTGAGCAGTTCTTC. It codes for CASNGGRAGGEQFF.

This chain joins TRBV4-3 and TRBJ1-1, with D possibly matching TRBD1 (5 bases). Germline CDR1 is LGHNA and CDR2 is YSLEER. V lost 4 bases and J lost 4, with 25 bases in between. The CDR3 sequence is 18 residues long. DNA of the CDR3: TGCGCCAGCAGCCTGGGGGGAGGGGCGGTCCTGGGGCCCACTGAAGCTTTCTTT. This encodes CASSLGGGAVLGPTEAFF.

J is TRBJ2-1 and V is TRBV19; D tentatively fits TRBD1 or TRBD2 (5 bases each). Looked up from germline, CDR1 is LNHDA and CDR2 is SQIVND (reference sequence). V was clipped by 5 bases and J by 7 bases, with 21 bases between them. The CDR3 is 16 amino acids. The chain's CDR3 is CASSSPPGRGRNEQFF. The CDR3 region has the DNA TGTGCCAGTAGTTCCCCCCCAGGACGGGGCCGGAATGAGCAGTTCTTC.

The rearrangement joins TRBV7-8 to TRBJ1-2; 9 bases agree with TRBD1. Trimming cost V 5 bases and J 4 bases; bases outside gene matches: 5. From germline, CDR1 is SGHVS and CDR2 FQNEAQ. The CDR3 covers 14 residues. CDR3 DNA sequence: TGTGCCAGCAGCCCAGCGACAGGGGGCTATGGCTACACCTTC. Amino acid sequence: CASSPATGGYGYTF.

The chain combines TRBV6-5 with TRBJ2-3, with unresolved D. Germline CDR1 and CDR2: MNHEY and SVGAGI. The CDR3 contains 13 residues. Trimming left V 0 bases short and J 6 bases short, with 7 bases between. The CDR3 reads CASSYSITDTQYF. In nucleotides, the CDR3 is TGTGCCAGCAGTTACTCGATTACGGATACGCAGTATTTT.

This clone was counted between two and nine times. V gene TRBV2 combines with J gene TRBJ1-1; D gene ambiguous. With 10 bases removed from V and 3 bases from J, the gap between germline ends came to 9 bases. The germline V gene encodes CDR1 SNHLY and CDR2 FYNNEI. The CDR3 sequence is 11 residues long. CDR3 DNA: TGTGCCACCCGTGAAGACACTGAAGCTTTCTTT. Its translation is CATREDTEAFF.

The chain combines TRBV9 with TRBJ1-2; 10 bases are shared with TRBD1. The CDR3 extends over 17 amino acids. The V and J ends lost 0 bases and 6 bases, in that order; junction bases with no gene match: 11. Germline CDR1 reads SGDLS; CDR2 reads YYNGEE. The DNA of the CDR3 is TGTGCCAGCAGCGTAGTAGAGTCGGTAGGACAGGGGGATGGCTACACCTTC. Translated, it gives CASSVVESVGQGDGYTF.

The rearrangement uses TRBV7-6 and TRBJ2-3; no clear D gene. Between the trimmed V and J ends, which lost 7 bases and 2 bases, there was a span of 10 bases. Germline V gene lookup returns CDR1 SGHVS and CDR2 FNYEAQ. The CDR3 covers 13 residues. This CDR3 is CASKHLNTDTQYF. CDR3 in DNA: TGTGCCAGCAAACACCTTAACACAGATACGCAGTATTTT.

The chain combines TRBV7-2 with TRBJ2-2, with TRBD1 identical over 7 bases. Germline CDR1 reads SGHTA; CDR2 reads FQGNSA. The CDR3 covers 15 residues. J was trimmed by 4 bases and V by 5 bases; bases with no gene match: 7. The chain's CDR3 is CASSLRDRVTGELFF. CDR3 DNA: TGTGCCAGCAGCCTCCGGGACAGAGTCACCGGGGAGCTGTTTTTT.

The chain is built from TRBV30 and TRBJ1-5; possible D gene TRBD1, 5 bases. Germline V CDR1 and CDR2: GTSNPN, SVGIG (reference sequence). V dropped 0 bases and J dropped 4 bases, with 16 bases sitting between them. The CDR3 contains 16 residues. For the CDR3, the DNA is TGTGCCTGGAGTGTAGGTTGGGACGGTAAAAATCAGCCCCAGCATTTT. It specifies CAWSVGWDGKNQPQHF.

This clone was observed a single time. V is TRBV6-6 and J is TRBJ2-1; 8 nucleotides match TRBD1. V trimming: 4 bases; J trimming: 10 bases; junction bases outside the gene matches: 12. CDR3 length equals 15 residues. Germline values: CDR1 MNHNY, CDR2 SVGAGI (reference sequence). As DNA, the CDR3 is TGTGCCAGCAGTTTATCAGGGGGCGCTGGTATAGAGCAGTTCTTC. It specifies CASSLSGGAGIEQFF.

This chain joins TRBV29-1 and TRBJ1-2; 8 nucleotides agree with TRBD1. V shed 0 bases, J shed 3 bases, and the junction held 9 bases outside the gene matches. The CDR3 loop spans 16 amino acids. CDR1 is SQVTM, CDR2 ANQGSEA, per germline. The CDR3: CSVEDPPGGLDYGYTF. The CDR3 coding sequence is TGCAGCGTTGAAGATCCTCCAGGGGGCTTAGACTATGGCTACACCTTC.

The chain joins TRBV19 to TRBJ1-1; D might be TRBD1 (5 bases). CDR1 is LNHDA, CDR2 SQIVND, per germline (reference sequence). This CDR3 has 14 residues. V was pared by 6 bases and J by 7 bases, with 18 bases between. The DNA for the CDR3 is TGTGCCAGTAGCCCCGGGGAGTGGAGGGGTGAAGCTTTCTTT. This codes for CASSPGEWRGEAFF.

Worth noting for this clone: One end of the junction varies from germline; a read error may be responsible. This chain connects TRBV29-1 to TRBJ2-5, with 7 bases that match TRBD1. The DNA end is a closer match to TRBJ2-7, so the J assignment may be wrong. The germline V gene has CDR1 SQVTM and CDR2 ANQGSEA. The CDR3 has 15 residues. The DNA of the CDR3 is TGCAGGGTTGAAGATTCCAAGGACAGGCTTTACGAGCAGTACTTC. Protein sequence: CRVEDSKDRLYEQYF.

This clone came up once. This specimen includes other DNA sequences encoding the same CDR3. The chain uses TRBV27 and TRBJ2-1; 7 bases fit TRBD1. The germline CDR1 and CDR2 sequences are MNHEY and SMNVEV (reference sequence). The CDR3 runs 13 residues. V lost 5 bases and J lost 5; bases outside the gene matches: 3. Here the CDR3 reads CASSRDRDNEQFF. The CDR3 DNA reads TGTGCCAGCAGTAGAGACAGGGACAATGAGCAGTTCTTC.

The sample holds a few counts of this clone. V is TRBV13 and J is TRBJ1-1; D remains ambiguous. The CDR3 length is 13 residues. The V gene's germline CDR1 is PRHDT and CDR2 FYEKMQ (reference sequence). V lost 4 bases to trimming and J lost 3 bases, with 9 bases between them. CDR3 coding DNA: TGTGCCAGCAGCTCCCCACTCTACACTGAAGCTTTCTTT. As protein: CASSSPLYTEAFF.

Points on this clone: The sample carries other DNA sequences with the same CDR3. The rearrangement joins TRBV5-6 to TRBJ1-1; tentative D call: TRBD1 (5 bases). The CDR3 covers 14 residues. V lost 2 bases and J lost 1, with 9 bases in between. The germline CDR1 and CDR2 sequences are SGHDT and YYEEEE. Here the CDR3 reads CASSFGTANTEAFF. The CDR3 DNA reads TGTGCCAGCAGCTTTGGGACGGCGAACACTGAAGCTTTCTTT.

The chain joins TRBV29-1 to TRBJ2-5, with TRBD2 as a possible D gene (6 bases). Germline loops: CDR1 SQVTM, CDR2 ANQGSEA. This CDR3 has 13 amino acids. Trimming cost V 5 bases and J 1 base, with 11 bases left between them. The CDR3 sequence: CSVLGGFQETQYF. The DNA of the CDR3 is TGCAGCGTTCTTGGGGGGTTCCAAGAGACCCAGTACTTC.

Note on this clone: Distinct nucleotide sequences in the sample also encode this CDR3. This chain joins TRBV27 and TRBJ2-1; a possible D gene is TRBD2 (5 bases). The CDR3 consists of 12 residues. V gave up 3 bases and J gave up 9 bases, with 9 bases separating them. Germline V CDR1 and CDR2: MNHEY, SMNVEV (reference sequence). The CDR3 DNA reads TGTGCCAGCAGTTTGAGAGGAGGTGAGCAGTTCTTC. Residues: CASSLRGGEQFF.

A single count supports this clone. V usage is TRBV30 and J usage is TRBJ2-7; 10 bases align to TRBD1. With V trimmed by 0 bases and J by 4 bases, 6 bases remained unmatched. The CDR3 sequence is 15 residues long. Germline CDR1 and CDR2: GTSNPN and SVGIG (reference sequence). The CDR3 nucleotides read TGTGCCTGGAGTGTAGGACAGGGGGGGAAGTACGAGCAGTACTTC. It specifies CAWSVGQGGKYEQYF.

V and J are TRBV13 and TRBJ2-2, with D perhaps matching TRBD1 or TRBD2 (5 bases each). The V end was cut by 4 bases, the J end by 6 bases, with 9 bases between. CDR1 and CDR2 (germline): PRHDT, FYEKMQ (reference sequence). The CDR3 totals 13 residues. CDR3 sequence reads: CASSSQGPGELFF. The CDR3 DNA is TGTGCCAGCAGCTCTCAGGGACCCGGGGAGCTGTTTTTT.

This chain joins TRBV6-6 and TRBJ1-1, with D perhaps TRBD1 (5 bases). With 2 bases removed from V and 4 bases from J, the gap between germline ends came to 11 bases. The CDR3 totals 14 residues. Per germline, CDR1 MNHNY and CDR2 SVGAGI (reference sequence). The CDR3 loop is CASSYGQGLTEAFF. CDR3 DNA: TGTGCCAGCAGTTACGGCCAGGGCCTCACTGAAGCTTTCTTT.

The chain carries TRBV19 and TRBJ2-7; possible D gene TRBD1, 6 bases. The CDR3 sequence is 15 residues long. V lost 3 bases, J lost 0 bases, and 12 bases lay in between. Germline values: CDR1 LNHDA, CDR2 SQIVND (reference sequence). For the CDR3, the DNA is TGTGCCAGTAGTATGGTCGGGACACCCTCCTACGAGCAGTACTTC. The encoded protein is CASSMVGTPSYEQYF.

The chain employs TRBV19 and TRBJ1-1; D is unresolved. The CDR3 consists of 14 residues. Trimming took off 9 bases at V and 1 base at J, with 15 bases between the two ends. Per germline, CDR1 LNHDA and CDR2 SQIVND (reference sequence). For the CDR3, the DNA is TGTGCCAGCTACCGGACTTACCCGAACACTGAAGCTTTCTTT. Protein product: CASYRTYPNTEAFF.